Shown below are 3 T cell receptor beta chains from a single sample sequenced in a study of cytomegalovirus exposure and HLA in healthy donors. Use of 60 Vbeta and 13 Jbeta primers characterized the PCR. Clones were sequenced by immunoSEQ multiplex PCR, and TCRdb holds only the in-frame ones, with some missing. The sample holds 90,000 to 140,000 clones, around 80% seen once. The sequenced sample was PBMCs. The receptors were gathered from a man aged 35-49 years in good health and CMV-seropositive.

The rearrangement links TRBV12-5 to TRBJ2-2; 9 nucleotides match TRBD1. Germline V gene data show CDR1 as LGHNT and CDR2 as FRNRAP. After removal of 5 bases from V and 6 bases from J, the junction contained 13 bases not matched to a gene. CDR3 size: 17 residues. CDR3 DNA sequence: TGTGCTAGTGGTATAACCGGGACAGGGTCATCGGCCGGGGAGCTGTTTTTT. Translation gives CASGITGTGSSAGELFF. The full variable domain, its missing parts supplied by reference TRBV12-5 and TRBJ2-2, is DARVTQTPRHKVTEMGQEVTMRCQPILGHNTVFWYRQTMMQGLELLAYFRNRAPLDDSGMPKDRFSAEMPDATLATLKIQPSEPRDSAVYFCASGITGTGSSAGELFFGEGSRLTVL.

This chain connects TRBV9 to TRBJ2-7; 9 bases agree with TRBD1. This CDR3 region has 16 residues. Losses at the gene ends were 0 bases for V and 2 bases for J; bases not matched to a gene: 6. The germline gives CDR1 SGDLS, CDR2 YYNGEE. This chain's CDR3 is CASSVAGTGKAYEQYF. Here the CDR3 DNA reads TGTGCCAGCAGCGTAGCCGGGACAGGGAAAGCCTACGAGCAGTACTTC.

The V gene is TRBV15, the J gene TRBJ2-7; 7 nucleotides agree with TRBD1. Trimming at V came to 0 bases and at J to 4 bases, leaving 9 bases not matched to a gene. This CDR3 region has 16 residues. Germline V gene sequence: CDR1 LNHNV, CDR2 YYDKDF (reference sequence). DNA of the CDR3: TGTGCCACCAGCAGAGATGTAGGGACAGTTTCTTACGAGCAGTACTTC. Translating it yields CATSRDVGTVSYEQYF.